This TCR beta chain is drawn from a study of T cell repertoires in cytomegalovirus infection. Study in general: It was the public TCR beta signatures that indicated both CMV infection and matching HLA type.

Remarks on this clonotype: What it recognizes is unknown.

TCRdb reprocessed the reads via MiXCR and lists one record per CDR3 protein. The sample records about 570,000 distinct CDR3 sequences, around 40% being singletons. The CDR3 covers 15 residues. Trimming cost V 7 bases and J 2 bases, with 15 bases left between them. Germline V CDR1 and CDR2: MDHEN, SYDVKM. General study findings and limits: The study found HLA-C-restricted CMV-specific TCR beta clonotypes dominating the ex vivo response.

The chain employs TRBV28 and TRBJ1-5; no firm D call. This receptor was obtained from a human donor in good health (CMV status not recorded). Some clones in this sample may be carry-over from other donors' samples. Sample: cultured PBMCs, taken from culture after CMV antigen stimulation. The CDR3 nucleotides read TGTGCCAGCAACCCGCGGGGTAAAGGCAATCAGCCCCAGCATTTT. It is translated as CASNPRGKGNQPQHF.